The rows below give T cell receptor beta chains drawn from one sample of a study of T cell repertoires in cytomegalovirus infection. TCRdb used MiXCR to reprocess the reads, holding one entry per CDR3 protein. The data show 300,000 or so distinct CDR3 sequences, roughly 26% seen once. The specimen sequenced was PBMCs. The receptors were sampled from a human donor in good health (CMV status not recorded). Some clones in this sample may be carry-over from other donors' samples. Both conserved end residues are part of each CDR3. Each record gives: CDR3 protein, CDR3 DNA, clone size, J gene, V gene, CDR3 length, D gene. The D gene is left open where the match is weak. Where a row states a size, it is once, few, many or the class of an expanded clone; other rows omit it.

CDR3aa: CASRTGPTEAFF
CDR3nt: TGTGCCAGCCGTACAGGGCCCACTGAAGCTTTCTTT
abundance: NA
j_gene: TRBJ1-1
v_gene: TRBV12-3/TRBV12-4
len: 12
d_gene: NA

CDR3aa: CASSYSGGGMTDTQYF
CDR3nt: TGTGCCAGCAGTTACTCTGGAGGGGGCATGACAGATACGCAGTATTTT
abundance: NA
j_gene: TRBJ2-3
v_gene: TRBV6-2/TRBV6-3
len: 16
d_gene: NA

CDR3aa: CASSLPPDEYF
CDR3nt: TGTGCCAGCAGTTTGCCGCCAGACGAGTACTTC
abundance: NA
j_gene: TRBJ2-7
v_gene: TRBV28
len: 11
d_gene: NA

CDR3aa: CASTRDQETQYF
CDR3nt: TGTGCCAGCACCCGGGACCAAGAGACCCAGTACTTC
abundance: many
j_gene: TRBJ2-5
v_gene: TRBV7-9
len: 12
d_gene: NA

CDR3aa: CASSYSRVPSGNTIYF
CDR3nt: TGTGCCAGCAGTTACTCGCGAGTGCCCTCTGGAAACACCATATATTTT
abundance: NA
j_gene: TRBJ1-3
v_gene: TRBV6-5
len: 16
d_gene: NA

CDR3aa: CASSFGLAGEETQYF
CDR3nt: TGTGCCAGCAGTTTTGGACTAGCGGGAGAAGAGACCCAGTACTTC
abundance: NA
j_gene: TRBJ2-5
v_gene: TRBV12-3/TRBV12-4
len: 15
d_gene: TRBD2

CDR3aa: CSVGRGSNQPQHF
CDR3nt: TGCAGCGTTGGTAGGGGGAGCAATCAGCCCCAGCATTTT
abundance: NA
j_gene: TRBJ1-5
v_gene: TRBV29-1
len: 13
d_gene: NA

CDR3aa: CSVEPLTSYEQYF
CDR3nt: TGCAGCGTTGAACCCCTTACCTCCTACGAGCAGTACTTC
abundance: NA
j_gene: TRBJ2-7
v_gene: TRBV29-1
len: 13
d_gene: NA

CDR3aa: CASSPKNVETQYF
CDR3nt: TGTGCCAGCAGCCCCAAAAATGTAGAGACCCAGTACTTC
abundance: many
j_gene: TRBJ2-5
v_gene: TRBV3-1
len: 13
d_gene: NA

CDR3aa: CASSLAGGTQYF
CDR3nt: TGTGCCAGCAGCTTAGCGGGAGGTACGCAGTATTTT
abundance: many
j_gene: TRBJ2-3
v_gene: TRBV7-2
len: 12
d_gene: NA

CDR3aa: CASSYMQDYNSPLHF
CDR3nt: TGTGCCAGCAGTTACATGCAAGATTATAATTCACCCCTCCACTTT
abundance: NA
j_gene: TRBJ1-6
v_gene: TRBV6-8
len: 15
d_gene: NA

CDR3aa: CSANFRGSYEQYF
CDR3nt: TGCAGCGCCAATTTCAGGGGATCCTACGAGCAGTACTTC
abundance: few
j_gene: TRBJ2-7
v_gene: TRBV29-1
len: 13
d_gene: NA

CDR3aa: CASGFAGTYGYTF
CDR3nt: TGTGCTAGTGGTTTCGCGGGGACCTATGGCTACACCTTC
abundance: few
j_gene: TRBJ1-2
v_gene: TRBV12-5
len: 13
d_gene: NA

CDR3aa: CASSPGLAGVGELFF
CDR3nt: TGTGCCAGCAGTCCGGGACTAGCGGGAGTCGGGGAGCTGTTTTTT
abundance: NA
j_gene: TRBJ2-2
v_gene: TRBV6-1
len: 15
d_gene: TRBD2

CDR3aa: CATSVASLSEQFF
CDR3nt: TGTGCCACCAGTGTCGCTAGTCTAAGTGAGCAGTTCTTC
abundance: many
j_gene: TRBJ2-1
v_gene: TRBV24-1
len: 13
d_gene: NA

CDR3aa: CASSAGTGFTDTQYF
CDR3nt: TGTGCCAGCAGCGCCGGGACAGGGTTCACAGATACGCAGTATTTT
abundance: many
j_gene: TRBJ2-3
v_gene: TRBV7-2
len: 15
d_gene: TRBD1

CDR3aa: CASSLFHSSYGYTF
CDR3nt: TGTGCCAGCAGCTTATTCCATTCCAGTTATGGCTACACCTTC
abundance: NA
j_gene: TRBJ1-2
v_gene: TRBV11-2
len: 14
d_gene: NA

CDR3aa: CASSLATEAGAQYF
CDR3nt: TGTGCCAGCAGCTTGGCCACCGAAGCGGGAGCGCAGTATTTT
abundance: NA
j_gene: TRBJ2-3
v_gene: TRBV5-4
len: 14
d_gene: TRBD2

CDR3aa: CASRTTQGPNINEQFF
CDR3nt: TGTGCCAGCAGGACGACCCAGGGACCGAATATTAATGAGCAGTTCTTC
abundance: NA
j_gene: TRBJ2-1
v_gene: TRBV7-9
len: 16
d_gene: NA

CDR3aa: CASKGQGSNTGELFF
CDR3nt: TGTGCCAGCAAGGGACAGGGAAGCAACACCGGGGAGCTGTTTTTT
abundance: many
j_gene: TRBJ2-2
v_gene: TRBV7-2
len: 15
d_gene: TRBD1

CDR3aa: CASGTGETATYEQYF
CDR3nt: TGTGCCAGCGGGACAGGGGAAACCGCTACCTACGAGCAGTACTTC
abundance: few
j_gene: TRBJ2-7
v_gene: TRBV6-2/TRBV6-3
len: 15
d_gene: TRBD1

CDR3aa: CASSLPGHGNTIYF
CDR3nt: TGTGCCAGCAGCTTACCGGGACATGGAAACACCATATATTTT
abundance: NA
j_gene: TRBJ1-3
v_gene: TRBV7-2
len: 14
d_gene: NA

CDR3aa: CASSLGQGSTGELFF
CDR3nt: TGTGCCAGCAGCTTGGGACAGGGGAGTACCGGGGAGCTGTTTTTT
abundance: many
j_gene: TRBJ2-2
v_gene: TRBV11-3
len: 15
d_gene: TRBD1

CDR3aa: CASNADFQGDTEAFF
CDR3nt: TGTGCCAGCAACGCCGACTTTCAGGGAGACACTGAAGCTTTCTTT
abundance: NA
j_gene: TRBJ1-1
v_gene: TRBV5-6
len: 15
d_gene: NA

CDR3aa: CASSLAPGPSYEQYF
CDR3nt: TGCGCCAGCAGCTTGGCACCCGGGCCCTCCTACGAGCAGTACTTC
abundance: NA
j_gene: TRBJ2-7
v_gene: TRBV5-1
len: 15
d_gene: NA

CDR3aa: CASSQELGNEQFF
CDR3nt: TGCGCCAGCAGCCAAGAATTAGGCAATGAGCAGTTCTTC
abundance: NA
j_gene: TRBJ2-1
v_gene: TRBV4-3
len: 13
d_gene: NA

CDR3aa: CSALEETEAFF
CDR3nt: TGCAGTGCTTTGGAGGAGACTGAAGCTTTCTTT
abundance: NA
j_gene: TRBJ1-1
v_gene: TRBV20-1
len: 11
d_gene: NA

CDR3aa: CASSEMVDLAGNTIYF
CDR3nt: TGTGCCAGCAGTGAAATGGTCGACCTGGCTGGAAACACCATATATTTT
abundance: NA
j_gene: TRBJ1-3
v_gene: TRBV6-1
len: 16
d_gene: NA

CDR3aa: CASSLVPAGDQETQYF
CDR3nt: TGCGCCAGCAGCTTGGTACCAGCGGGGGATCAAGAGACCCAGTACTTC
abundance: few
j_gene: TRBJ2-5
v_gene: TRBV5-1
len: 16
d_gene: TRBD2

CDR3aa: CASSSSFADTQYF
CDR3nt: TGTGCCAGCAGCTCGTCCTTCGCAGATACGCAGTATTTT
abundance: NA
j_gene: TRBJ2-3
v_gene: TRBV7-2
len: 13
d_gene: NA

CDR3aa: CASSPQGAIGTEAFF
CDR3nt: TGTGCCAGCAGCCCTCAGGGGGCGATCGGCACTGAAGCTTTCTTT
abundance: many
j_gene: TRBJ1-1
v_gene: TRBV7-2
len: 15
d_gene: TRBD1

CDR3aa: CSARVGGGAGDTQYF
CDR3nt: TGCAGTGCTAGAGTCGGCGGGGGGGCAGGAGATACGCAGTATTTT
abundance: NA
j_gene: TRBJ2-3
v_gene: TRBV20-1
len: 15
d_gene: TRBD2

CDR3aa: CASSSQTGGLNYEQYF
CDR3nt: TGTGCCAGCAGCTCCCAAACAGGGGGGCTAAACTACGAGCAGTACTTC
abundance: many
j_gene: TRBJ2-7
v_gene: TRBV7-2
len: 16
d_gene: TRBD1

CDR3aa: CASRIGSQETQYF
CDR3nt: TGTGCCAGCAGAATTGGGTCCCAAGAGACCCAGTACTTC
abundance: few
j_gene: TRBJ2-5
v_gene: TRBV28
len: 13
d_gene: NA

CDR3aa: CASSLDLGSTEAFF
CDR3nt: TGTGCCAGCAGCTTAGATCTGGGGAGCACTGAAGCTTTCTTT
abundance: many
j_gene: TRBJ1-1
v_gene: TRBV7-6
len: 14
d_gene: NA

CDR3aa: CASSPGLDSHEQYF
CDR3nt: TGTGCCAGCTCCCCGGGACTAGACAGCCACGAGCAGTACTTC
abundance: few
j_gene: TRBJ2-7
v_gene: TRBV18
len: 14
d_gene: TRBD2